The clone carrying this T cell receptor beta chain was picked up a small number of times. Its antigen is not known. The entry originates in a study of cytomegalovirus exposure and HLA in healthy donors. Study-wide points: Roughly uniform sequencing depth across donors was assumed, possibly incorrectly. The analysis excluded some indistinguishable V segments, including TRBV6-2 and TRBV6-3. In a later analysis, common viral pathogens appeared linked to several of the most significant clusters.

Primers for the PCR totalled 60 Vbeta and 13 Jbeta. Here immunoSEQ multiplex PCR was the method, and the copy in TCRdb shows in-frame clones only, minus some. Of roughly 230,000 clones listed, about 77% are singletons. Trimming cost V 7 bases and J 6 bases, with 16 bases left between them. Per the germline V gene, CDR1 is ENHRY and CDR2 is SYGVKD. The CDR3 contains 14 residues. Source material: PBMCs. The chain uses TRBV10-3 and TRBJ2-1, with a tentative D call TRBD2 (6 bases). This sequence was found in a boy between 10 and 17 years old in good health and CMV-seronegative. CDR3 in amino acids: CAITDLGTLNEQFF. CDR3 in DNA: TGTGCCATCACCGACCTTGGGACTCTCAATGAGCAGTTCTTC.